Given below is one T cell receptor (beta chain) in context. The antigen remains undetermined. The entry originates in a study of T cell responses to AZD1222 COVID-19 vaccine. Germline values: CDR1 LGHDT, CDR2 YNNKEL (reference sequence). V lost 3 bases to trimming and J lost 6 bases, with 12 bases between them. The CDR3 is 14 residues long. Notes on the study in general: Possibly, clonal diversity was underestimated; donors were largely white British and included more females. Repertoires were obtained only post-peak T cell response. Seropositivity was recorded at baseline in only six AZD1222 recipients.

Data came from immunoSEQ multiplex PCR; TCRdb stores just in-frame clones and leaves some out. Among some 170,000 clones, about 87% were seen once, and the ten largest hold about 4.3%. This chain joins TRBV3-1 (or the pseudogene TRBV3-2) and TRBJ2-1; the D gene is possibly TRBD2 (6 bases). This sequence was found in an adult who received the MenACWY meningococcal vaccine as a control. Sequencing was performed on peripheral blood, taken 28 days after the second dose of the MenACWY control vaccine. The CDR3 loop is CASSHGRESNEQFF. For the CDR3, the DNA is TGTGCCAGCAGCCATGGTCGGGAGAGCAATGAGCAGTTCTTC.